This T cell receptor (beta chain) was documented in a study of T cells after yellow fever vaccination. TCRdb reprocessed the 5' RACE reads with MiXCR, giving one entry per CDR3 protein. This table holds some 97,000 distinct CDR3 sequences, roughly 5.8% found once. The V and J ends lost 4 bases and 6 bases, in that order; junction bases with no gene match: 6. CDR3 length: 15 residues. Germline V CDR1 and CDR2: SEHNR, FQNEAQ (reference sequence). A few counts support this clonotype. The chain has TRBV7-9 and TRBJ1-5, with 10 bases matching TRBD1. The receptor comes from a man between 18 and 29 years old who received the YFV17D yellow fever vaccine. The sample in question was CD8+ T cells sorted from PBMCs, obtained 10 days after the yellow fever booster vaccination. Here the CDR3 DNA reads TGTGCCAGCAGCTCCCCTGACAGGGGGCCTCAGCCCCAGCATTTT. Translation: CASSSPDRGPQPQHF.